This is a list of T cell receptor beta chains from one sample in a study of T cells in Graves' hyperthyroidism and ophthalmopathy. TCRdb reprocessed the multiplex PCR reads with MiXCR, giving one entry per CDR3 protein. Here the sample spans some 580,000 distinct CDR3 sequences, about 16% being singletons. The sequenced sample was blood. These receptors were taken from a woman in her thirties or forties with Graves' ophthalmopathy. Each CDR3 is given with its conserved first and last residue. Fields, in order: clone size, V gene, D gene, J gene, CDR3 DNA, CDR3 protein. A D gene is named only where the DNA matches it firmly. The size entry is marked missing in some rows and otherwise reads once, few, many or a size class.

abundance: many; v_gene: TRBV7-9; d_gene: TRBD2; j_gene: TRBJ2-1; CDR3nt: TGTGCCAGCAGCTCCTATTATGACTCGGGACTAGCTTTCCATGAGCAGTTCTTC; CDR3aa: CASSSYYDSGLAFHEQFF
abundance: many; v_gene: TRBV11-2; d_gene: NA; j_gene: TRBJ2-1; CDR3nt: TGTGCCAGCAGCTTAGAAGGTGTGGGGGCCGAATACAATGAGCAGTTCTTC; CDR3aa: CASSLEGVGAEYNEQFF
abundance: few; v_gene: TRBV6-5; d_gene: TRBD2; j_gene: TRBJ2-3; CDR3nt: TGTGCCAGCAGTTACCTGCCTAGCGGGGGGGCAGATACGCAGTATTTT; CDR3aa: CASSYLPSGGADTQYF
abundance: many; v_gene: TRBV30; d_gene: NA; j_gene: TRBJ1-1; CDR3nt: TGTGCCTGGATTTCTTACCGCGGTGAAGCTTTCTTT; CDR3aa: CAWISYRGEAFF
abundance: many; v_gene: TRBV6-2/TRBV6-3; d_gene: TRBD2; j_gene: TRBJ2-1; CDR3nt: TGTGCCAGCAGTACCCCTCGGGCTAGCGGGAGTGATGAGCAGTTCTTC; CDR3aa: CASSTPRASGSDEQFF
abundance: many; v_gene: TRBV5-1; d_gene: NA; j_gene: TRBJ2-7; CDR3nt: TGCGCCAGCCAGCTGGCGGAACACCCCTCCCACGAGCAGTACTTC; CDR3aa: CASQLAEHPSHEQYF
abundance: NA; v_gene: TRBV4-2; d_gene: TRBD2; j_gene: TRBJ2-3; CDR3nt: TGTGCCAGCAGCCAAGTTCTAGCGGGGGGGGTTACGCAGTATTTT; CDR3aa: CASSQVLAGGVTQYF
abundance: few; v_gene: TRBV19; d_gene: NA; j_gene: TRBJ2-1; CDR3nt: TGTGCCAGTAGTATCAATAGCGGAGCGGTAAATGAGCAGTTCTTC; CDR3aa: CASSINSGAVNEQFF
abundance: many; v_gene: TRBV28; d_gene: TRBD2; j_gene: TRBJ2-2; CDR3nt: TGTGCCAGCAGTCTCTTTCAAATAGCGGGACGAACCGGGGAGCTGTTTTTT; CDR3aa: CASSLFQIAGRTGELFF
abundance: many; v_gene: TRBV7-8; d_gene: NA; j_gene: TRBJ1-3; CDR3nt: TGTGCCAGCAGCTCTCCCACCCGAAACACCATATATTTT; CDR3aa: CASSSPTRNTIYF
abundance: NA; v_gene: TRBV5-1; d_gene: NA; j_gene: TRBJ2-3; CDR3nt: TGCGCCAGCAGCCCAGCCCTCACGGGCCGGGTCTTGGATACGCAGTATTTT; CDR3aa: CASSPALTGRVLDTQYF
abundance: many; v_gene: TRBV3-1; d_gene: NA; j_gene: TRBJ1-5; CDR3nt: TGTGCCAGCAGCCCTAGCATGGGATGGGGCCAGCCCCAGCATTTT; CDR3aa: CASSPSMGWGQPQHF
abundance: many; v_gene: TRBV5-1; d_gene: TRBD2; j_gene: TRBJ2-7; CDR3nt: TGCGCCAGCAGCTTGGTTATCCGAGGACTAGCGGGAGTCGAGCAGTACTTC; CDR3aa: CASSLVIRGLAGVEQYF
abundance: many; v_gene: TRBV18; d_gene: TRBD1; j_gene: TRBJ2-1; CDR3nt: TGTGCCAGCTCAGTACAGGGACAGTTCAATGAGCAGTTCTTC; CDR3aa: CASSVQGQFNEQFF
abundance: few; v_gene: TRBV20-1; d_gene: NA; j_gene: TRBJ2-5; CDR3nt: TGCAGTGCCAAGGTGGGGGGCGGCCGCCAAGAGACCCAGTACTTC; CDR3aa: CSAKVGGGRQETQYF
abundance: NA; v_gene: TRBV4-2; d_gene: TRBD2; j_gene: TRBJ2-1; CDR3nt: TGTACCAGCAGCCAAGAAGGGACTAGCGGTTTCGGTGAGCAGTTCTTC; CDR3aa: CTSSQEGTSGFGEQFF
abundance: many; v_gene: TRBV4-1; d_gene: NA; j_gene: TRBJ2-3; CDR3nt: TGCGCCAGCAGCCGACTCCTGGGAGAGGAAGATACGCAGTATTTT; CDR3aa: CASSRLLGEEDTQYF
abundance: NA; v_gene: TRBV2; d_gene: NA; j_gene: TRBJ2-5; CDR3nt: TGTGCCAGCGGTGTGGTTGTCGAGACCCAGTACTTC; CDR3aa: CASGVVVETQYF
abundance: NA; v_gene: TRBV29-1; d_gene: NA; j_gene: TRBJ2-6; CDR3nt: TGCAGCGCCCGAGGAGGGGCCAACGTCCTGACTTTC; CDR3aa: CSARGGANVLTF
abundance: many; v_gene: TRBV30; d_gene: NA; j_gene: TRBJ2-3; CDR3nt: TGTGCCTGGAGTGTAGGGTCAGGGGGGAGCCCAGATACGCAGTATTTT; CDR3aa: CAWSVGSGGSPDTQYF
abundance: few; v_gene: TRBV6-1; d_gene: TRBD1; j_gene: TRBJ1-5; CDR3nt: TGTGCCAGCAGTACTACAGGGGGCGTCTTGAGCAATCAGCCCCAGCATTTT; CDR3aa: CASSTTGGVLSNQPQHF
abundance: few; v_gene: TRBV11-2; d_gene: NA; j_gene: TRBJ2-3; CDR3nt: TGTGCCAGCACTAGTTTTGTAGCAGATACGCAGTATTTT; CDR3aa: CASTSFVADTQYF
abundance: NA; v_gene: TRBV10-3; d_gene: NA; j_gene: TRBJ1-1; CDR3nt: TGTGCCATCAGTGAGTCCGGTAGCGGGGAAGCTTTCTTT; CDR3aa: CAISESGSGEAFF
abundance: NA; v_gene: TRBV28; d_gene: NA; j_gene: TRBJ1-1; CDR3nt: TGTGCCAGCAGTGACCAGGGTTGCACTGAAGCTTTCTTT; CDR3aa: CASSDQGCTEAFF
abundance: NA; v_gene: TRBV5-1; d_gene: NA; j_gene: TRBJ2-3; CDR3nt: TGCGCCAGCAGCCCCTCCCCCCCGGCAGATACGCAGTATTTT; CDR3aa: CASSPSPPADTQYF
abundance: NA; v_gene: TRBV20-1; d_gene: TRBD1; j_gene: TRBJ1-6; CDR3nt: TGCAGTGCTAGTGACAGGGATTCACCCCTCCACTTT; CDR3aa: CSASDRDSPLHF
abundance: few; v_gene: TRBV2; d_gene: TRBD1; j_gene: TRBJ1-5; CDR3nt: TGTGCCAGCAGTGGGGCAGGGGGTGAGCCCCAGCATTTT; CDR3aa: CASSGAGGEPQHF
abundance: many; v_gene: TRBV7-8; d_gene: NA; j_gene: TRBJ2-1; CDR3nt: TGTGCCAGCAGCTCCCCCGACAGGTACAATGAGCAGTTCTTC; CDR3aa: CASSSPDRYNEQFF
abundance: many; v_gene: TRBV2; d_gene: NA; j_gene: TRBJ1-2; CDR3nt: TGTGCCAGCAGTGACACAGGCAACTATGGCTACACCTTC; CDR3aa: CASSDTGNYGYTF
abundance: NA; v_gene: TRBV5-1; d_gene: TRBD1; j_gene: TRBJ2-7; CDR3nt: TGCGCCAGCAGCGTGGGACAGGAGATCTCCTACGAGCAGTACTTC; CDR3aa: CASSVGQEISYEQYF
abundance: many; v_gene: TRBV29-1; d_gene: TRBD2; j_gene: TRBJ2-2; CDR3nt: TGCAGCGTTGAGAGTCCTAGCGGGGGGACCAGCACCGGGGAGCTGTTTTTT; CDR3aa: CSVESPSGGTSTGELFF
abundance: NA; v_gene: TRBV19; d_gene: NA; j_gene: TRBJ1-2; CDR3nt: TGTGCCAGTAGTCCGGCAGAGGGGCAATATGGCTACACCTTC; CDR3aa: CASSPAEGQYGYTF
abundance: NA; v_gene: TRBV15; d_gene: NA; j_gene: TRBJ2-4; CDR3nt: TGTGCCACCAGCAGAGATCGTGGAGGGTCGGGTTTGGATCAGTACTTC; CDR3aa: CATSRDRGGSGLDQYF
abundance: NA; v_gene: TRBV20-1; d_gene: NA; j_gene: TRBJ1-5; CDR3nt: TGCAGTGCTAGAGTCTCGCGGTACGTCAATCAGCCCCAGCATTTT; CDR3aa: CSARVSRYVNQPQHF
abundance: many; v_gene: TRBV18; d_gene: NA; j_gene: TRBJ2-4; CDR3nt: TGTGCCAGCTCACCCCCACAGGGCCTGACCAAAAACATTCAGTACTTC; CDR3aa: CASSPPQGLTKNIQYF
abundance: many; v_gene: TRBV3-1; d_gene: TRBD1; j_gene: TRBJ1-4; CDR3nt: TGTGCCAGCAGCCAAGGAGACAGGGGTATCGGGAAACTGTTTTTT; CDR3aa: CASSQGDRGIGKLFF
abundance: many; v_gene: TRBV7-8; d_gene: TRBD2; j_gene: TRBJ2-3; CDR3nt: TGTGCCAGCAGCGCCCACTACTCGCGGGGGGGCACAGATACGCAGTATTTT; CDR3aa: CASSAHYSRGGTDTQYF
abundance: NA; v_gene: TRBV9; d_gene: TRBD1; j_gene: TRBJ1-4; CDR3nt: TGTGCCAGCAGCGCCAGGACAGGTTATAATGAAAAACTGTTTTTT; CDR3aa: CASSARTGYNEKLFF
abundance: few; v_gene: TRBV20-1; d_gene: NA; j_gene: TRBJ1-3; CDR3nt: TGCAGTGCGACACAACACAGGGCCTACTCTGGAAACACCATATATTTT; CDR3aa: CSATQHRAYSGNTIYF
abundance: NA; v_gene: TRBV5-6; d_gene: NA; j_gene: TRBJ2-7; CDR3nt: TGTGCCAGCAGCTTGGTTTTAGGGTACGAGCAGTACTTC; CDR3aa: CASSLVLGYEQYF
abundance: NA; v_gene: TRBV6-1; d_gene: NA; j_gene: TRBJ1-1; CDR3nt: TGTGCCAGCAGTGGTAACGGAATGAACACTGAAGCTTTCTTT; CDR3aa: CASSGNGMNTEAFF
abundance: many; v_gene: TRBV28; d_gene: TRBD1; j_gene: TRBJ1-1; CDR3nt: TGTGCCACCACAGGGGCCTTGAACACTGAAGCTTTCTTT; CDR3aa: CATTGALNTEAFF
abundance: few; v_gene: TRBV5-1; d_gene: NA; j_gene: TRBJ2-3; CDR3nt: TGCGCCAGCAGATTAGCGGATAGCACAGATACGCAGTATTTT; CDR3aa: CASRLADSTDTQYF
abundance: many; v_gene: TRBV28; d_gene: NA; j_gene: TRBJ1-2; CDR3nt: TGTGCCAGCAGTTTCCAACAGGCTGATGGCTACACCTTC; CDR3aa: CASSFQQADGYTF
abundance: NA; v_gene: TRBV6-1; d_gene: NA; j_gene: TRBJ1-2; CDR3nt: TGTGCCAGCAGTGACAGCCAGGGGCACTATGGCTACACCTTC; CDR3aa: CASSDSQGHYGYTF
abundance: many; v_gene: TRBV2; d_gene: TRBD1; j_gene: TRBJ1-2; CDR3nt: TGTGCCAGCAATCCCCTATTTGTACAGGGGACTGTGGAAGGCTACACCTTC; CDR3aa: CASNPLFVQGTVEGYTF
abundance: NA; v_gene: TRBV5-1; d_gene: TRBD2; j_gene: TRBJ2-5; CDR3nt: TGCGCCATCAGCTTGCGCCTAGCGGGAGAGGCCCAGTACTTC; CDR3aa: CAISLRLAGEAQYF
abundance: many; v_gene: TRBV20-1; d_gene: NA; j_gene: TRBJ2-5; CDR3nt: TGCAGTGCTAGAGCCTCGCCAGAGACCCAGTACTTC; CDR3aa: CSARASPETQYF
abundance: many; v_gene: TRBV20-1; d_gene: TRBD2; j_gene: TRBJ2-3; CDR3nt: TGCAGTACTTATCGGACTAGCGGGACCGATACGCAGTATTTT; CDR3aa: CSTYRTSGTDTQYF
abundance: many; v_gene: TRBV30; d_gene: NA; j_gene: TRBJ1-2; CDR3nt: TGTGCCTGGAGTGTAGGGCCAGGAGGCTACACCTTC; CDR3aa: CAWSVGPGGYTF
abundance: many; v_gene: TRBV3-1; d_gene: NA; j_gene: TRBJ2-4; CDR3nt: TGTGCCAGCAGCCAAGGGGGGGAAAACATTCAGTACTTC; CDR3aa: CASSQGGENIQYF
abundance: many; v_gene: TRBV5-1; d_gene: NA; j_gene: TRBJ2-1; CDR3nt: TGCGCCAGCAGCTTGGTAGGGAACCACAATGAGCAGTTCTTC; CDR3aa: CASSLVGNHNEQFF
abundance: NA; v_gene: TRBV11-1; d_gene: NA; j_gene: TRBJ1-1; CDR3nt: TGTGCCAGCAGCCAAGAGGGGGACAAAAAAGCTTTCTTT; CDR3aa: CASSQEGDKKAFF
abundance: few; v_gene: TRBV4-2; d_gene: TRBD2; j_gene: TRBJ2-3; CDR3nt: TGTGCCAGCAGCCAAGCACTAGCGGGGGGGACAGATACGCAGTATTTT; CDR3aa: CASSQALAGGTDTQYF
abundance: NA; v_gene: TRBV20-1; d_gene: TRBD2; j_gene: TRBJ2-1; CDR3nt: TGCAGTGCTAGGGATATAGGACTAGCGGCCTACAATGAGCAGTTCTTC; CDR3aa: CSARDIGLAAYNEQFF